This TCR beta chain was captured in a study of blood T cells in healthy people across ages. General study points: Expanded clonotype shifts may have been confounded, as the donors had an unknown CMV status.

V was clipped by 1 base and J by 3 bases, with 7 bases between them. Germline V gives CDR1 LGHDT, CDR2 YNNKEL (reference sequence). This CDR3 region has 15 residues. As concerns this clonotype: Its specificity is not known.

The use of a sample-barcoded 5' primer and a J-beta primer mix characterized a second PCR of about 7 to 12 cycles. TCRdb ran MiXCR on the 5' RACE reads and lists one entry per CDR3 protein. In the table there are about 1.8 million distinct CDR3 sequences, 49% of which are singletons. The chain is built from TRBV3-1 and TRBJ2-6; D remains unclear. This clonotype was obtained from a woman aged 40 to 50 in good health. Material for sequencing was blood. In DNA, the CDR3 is TGTGCCAGCAGCCAAGGTTTCGGTGGGGCCAACGTCCTGACTTTC. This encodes CASSQGFGGANVLTF.